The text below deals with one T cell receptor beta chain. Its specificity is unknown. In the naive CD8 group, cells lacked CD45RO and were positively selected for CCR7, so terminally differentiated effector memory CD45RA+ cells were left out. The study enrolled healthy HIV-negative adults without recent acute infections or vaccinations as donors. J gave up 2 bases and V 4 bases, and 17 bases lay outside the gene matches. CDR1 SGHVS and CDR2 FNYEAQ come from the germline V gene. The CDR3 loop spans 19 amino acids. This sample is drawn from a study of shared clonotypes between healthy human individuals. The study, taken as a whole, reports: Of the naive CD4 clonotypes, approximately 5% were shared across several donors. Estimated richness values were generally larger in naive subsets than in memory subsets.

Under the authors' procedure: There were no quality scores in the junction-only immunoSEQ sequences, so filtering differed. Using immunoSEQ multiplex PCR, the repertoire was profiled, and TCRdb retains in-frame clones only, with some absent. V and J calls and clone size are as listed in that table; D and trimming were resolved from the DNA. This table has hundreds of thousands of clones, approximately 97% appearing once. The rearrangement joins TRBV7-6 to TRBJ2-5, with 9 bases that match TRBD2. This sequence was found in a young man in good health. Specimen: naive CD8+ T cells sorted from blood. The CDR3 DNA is TGTGCCAGCAGCTCCCAGAGACCCTTCGCGGGAGGGGCACAAGAGACCCAGTACTTC. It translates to CASSSQRPFAGGAQETQYF. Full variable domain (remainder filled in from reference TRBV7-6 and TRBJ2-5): GAGVSQSPRYKVTKRGQDVALRCDPISGHVSLYWYRQALGQGPEFLTYFNYEAQQDKSGLPNDRFSAERPEGSISTLTIQRTEQRDSAMYRCASSSQRPFAGGAQETQYFGPGTRLLVL.